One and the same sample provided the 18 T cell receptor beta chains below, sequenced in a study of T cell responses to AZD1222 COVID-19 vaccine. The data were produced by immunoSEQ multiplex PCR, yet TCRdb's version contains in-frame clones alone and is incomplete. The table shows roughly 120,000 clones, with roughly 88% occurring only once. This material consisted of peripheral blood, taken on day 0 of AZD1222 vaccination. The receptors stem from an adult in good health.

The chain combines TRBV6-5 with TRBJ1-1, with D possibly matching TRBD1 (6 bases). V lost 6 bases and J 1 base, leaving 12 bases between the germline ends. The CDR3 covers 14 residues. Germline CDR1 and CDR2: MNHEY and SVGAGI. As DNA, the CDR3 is TGTGCCAGCAGACAGGGAGAGGGGAACACTGAAGCTTTCTTT. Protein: CASRQGEGNTEAFF.

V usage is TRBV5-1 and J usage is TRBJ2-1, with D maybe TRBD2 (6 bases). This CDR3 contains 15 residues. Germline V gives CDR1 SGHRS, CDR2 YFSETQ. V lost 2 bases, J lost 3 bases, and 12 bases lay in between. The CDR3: CASSFSGLIYNEQFF. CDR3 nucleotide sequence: TGCGCCAGCAGCTTTTCGGGACTTATCTACAATGAGCAGTTCTTC.

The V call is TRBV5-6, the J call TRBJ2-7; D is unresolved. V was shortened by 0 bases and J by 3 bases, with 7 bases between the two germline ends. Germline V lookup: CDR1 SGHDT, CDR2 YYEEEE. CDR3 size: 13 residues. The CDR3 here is CASSLVSVYEQYF. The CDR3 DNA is TGTGCCAGCAGCTTGGTCTCTGTCTACGAGCAGTACTTC.

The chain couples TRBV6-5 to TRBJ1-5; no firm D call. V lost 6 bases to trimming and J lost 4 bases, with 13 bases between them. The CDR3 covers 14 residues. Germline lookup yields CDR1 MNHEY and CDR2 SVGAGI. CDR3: CASSVKLENQPQHF. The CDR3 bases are TGTGCCAGCAGCGTGAAGCTTGAGAATCAGCCCCAGCATTTT.

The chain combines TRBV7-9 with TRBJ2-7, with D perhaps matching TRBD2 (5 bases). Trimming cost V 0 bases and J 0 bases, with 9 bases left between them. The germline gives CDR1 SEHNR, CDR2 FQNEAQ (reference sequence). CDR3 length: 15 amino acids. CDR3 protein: CASSLAAGISYEQYF. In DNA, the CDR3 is TGTGCCAGCAGCTTAGCTGCCGGGATCTCCTACGAGCAGTACTTC.

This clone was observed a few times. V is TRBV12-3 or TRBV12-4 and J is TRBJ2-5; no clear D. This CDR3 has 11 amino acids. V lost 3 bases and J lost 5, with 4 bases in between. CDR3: CASSFGETQYF. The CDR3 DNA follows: TGTGCCAGCAGTTTCGGTGAGACCCAGTACTTC.

CDR3 residues: CASGGEETQYF. CDR3 nucleotide sequence: TGTGCCAGCGGAGGGGAAGAGACCCAGTACTTC. The chain recombines TRBV6-5 with TRBJ2-5; TRBD2 might be the D (6 bases). Germline-derived CDR1 and CDR2 are MNHEY and SVGAGI. Trimming took off 8 bases at V and 3 bases at J, with 7 bases between the two ends. The CDR3 length is 11 residues.

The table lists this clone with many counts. CDR3 nucleotide sequence: TGCGCCAGCAGACTAAGGGACAGTACCTCCTACGAGCAGTACTTC. Translation: CASRLRDSTSYEQYF. The chain carries TRBV5-1 and TRBJ2-7; 7 bases line up with TRBD1. Per the germline V gene, CDR1 is SGHRS and CDR2 is YFSETQ. The V gene end was trimmed by 5 bases and the J gene end by 0 bases; junction bases not matched to a gene: 8. This CDR3 has 15 amino acids.

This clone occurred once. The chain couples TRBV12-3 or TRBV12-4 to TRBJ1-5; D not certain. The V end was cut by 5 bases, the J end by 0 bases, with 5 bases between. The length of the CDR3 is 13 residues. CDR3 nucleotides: TGTGCCAGCAGTGCCAGTAGCAATCAGCCCCAGCATTTT. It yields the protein CASSASSNQPQHF.

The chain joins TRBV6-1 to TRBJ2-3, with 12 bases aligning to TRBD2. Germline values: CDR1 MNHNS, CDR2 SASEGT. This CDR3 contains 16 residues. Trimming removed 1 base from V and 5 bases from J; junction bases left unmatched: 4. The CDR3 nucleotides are TGTGCCAGCAGTGAAGGGACTAGCGGGGTAGGAGATACGCAGTATTTT. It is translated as CASSEGTSGVGDTQYF.

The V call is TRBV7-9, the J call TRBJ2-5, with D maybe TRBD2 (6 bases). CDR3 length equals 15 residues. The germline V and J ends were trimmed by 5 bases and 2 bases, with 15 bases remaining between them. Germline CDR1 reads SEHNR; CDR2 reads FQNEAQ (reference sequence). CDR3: CASSRPARGQETQYF. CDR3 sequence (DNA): TGTGCCAGCAGCCGGCCGGCCCGGGGGCAAGAGACCCAGTACTTC.

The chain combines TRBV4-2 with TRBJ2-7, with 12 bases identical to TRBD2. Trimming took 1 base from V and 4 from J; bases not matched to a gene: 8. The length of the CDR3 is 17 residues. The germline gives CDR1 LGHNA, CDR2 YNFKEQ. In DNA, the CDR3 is TGTGCCAGCAGCCAAGGGACTAGCGGGGACACCATTTACGAGCAGTACTTC. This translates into CASSQGTSGDTIYEQYF.

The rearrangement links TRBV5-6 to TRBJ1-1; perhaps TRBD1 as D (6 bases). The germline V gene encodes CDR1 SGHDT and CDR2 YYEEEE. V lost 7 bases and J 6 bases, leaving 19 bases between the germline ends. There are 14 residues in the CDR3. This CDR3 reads CASGVGQGLPEAFF. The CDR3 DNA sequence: TGTGCCAGCGGCGTGGGGCAGGGGTTACCTGAAGCTTTCTTT. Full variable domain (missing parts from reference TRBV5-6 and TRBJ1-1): DAGVTQSPTHLIKTRGQQVTLRCSPKSGHDTVSWYQQALGQGPQFIFQYYEEEERQRGNFPDRFSGHQFPNYSSELNVNALLLGDSALYLCASGVGQGLPEAFFGQGTRLTVV.

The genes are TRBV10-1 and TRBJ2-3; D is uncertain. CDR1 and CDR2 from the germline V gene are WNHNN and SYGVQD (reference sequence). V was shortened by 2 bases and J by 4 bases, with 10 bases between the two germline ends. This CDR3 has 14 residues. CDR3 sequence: CASSEGQVSDTQYF. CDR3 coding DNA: TGCGCCAGCAGTGAGGGGCAGGTCTCAGATACGCAGTATTTT.

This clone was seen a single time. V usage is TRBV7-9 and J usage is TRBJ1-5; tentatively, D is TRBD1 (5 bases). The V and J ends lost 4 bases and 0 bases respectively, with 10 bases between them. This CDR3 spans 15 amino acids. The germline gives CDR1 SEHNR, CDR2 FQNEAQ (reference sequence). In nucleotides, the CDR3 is TGTGCCAGCAGCTGGCAGGGAGATAGCAATCAGCCCCAGCATTTT. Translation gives CASSWQGDSNQPQHF.

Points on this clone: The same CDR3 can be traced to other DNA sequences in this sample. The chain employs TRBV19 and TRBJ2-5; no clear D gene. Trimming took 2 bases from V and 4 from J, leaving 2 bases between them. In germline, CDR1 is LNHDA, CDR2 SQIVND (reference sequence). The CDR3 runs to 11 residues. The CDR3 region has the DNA TGTGCCAGTAGTATACGAGAGACCCAGTACTTC. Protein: CASSIRETQYF.

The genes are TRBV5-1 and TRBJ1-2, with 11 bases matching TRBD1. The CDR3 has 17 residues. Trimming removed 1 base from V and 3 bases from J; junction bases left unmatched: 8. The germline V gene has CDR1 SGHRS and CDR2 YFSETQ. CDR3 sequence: CASSLLGQGAGYYGYTF. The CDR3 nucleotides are TGCGCCAGCAGCTTGTTAGGACAGGGGGCAGGGTACTATGGCTACACCTTC.

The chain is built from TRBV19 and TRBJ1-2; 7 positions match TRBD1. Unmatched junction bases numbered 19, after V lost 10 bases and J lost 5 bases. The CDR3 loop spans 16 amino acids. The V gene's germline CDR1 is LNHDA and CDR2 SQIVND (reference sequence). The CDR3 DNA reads TGTGCCACTAACCGACAGGGATGGATGGGAGGTTATGGCTACACCTTC. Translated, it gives CATNRQGWMGGYGYTF.